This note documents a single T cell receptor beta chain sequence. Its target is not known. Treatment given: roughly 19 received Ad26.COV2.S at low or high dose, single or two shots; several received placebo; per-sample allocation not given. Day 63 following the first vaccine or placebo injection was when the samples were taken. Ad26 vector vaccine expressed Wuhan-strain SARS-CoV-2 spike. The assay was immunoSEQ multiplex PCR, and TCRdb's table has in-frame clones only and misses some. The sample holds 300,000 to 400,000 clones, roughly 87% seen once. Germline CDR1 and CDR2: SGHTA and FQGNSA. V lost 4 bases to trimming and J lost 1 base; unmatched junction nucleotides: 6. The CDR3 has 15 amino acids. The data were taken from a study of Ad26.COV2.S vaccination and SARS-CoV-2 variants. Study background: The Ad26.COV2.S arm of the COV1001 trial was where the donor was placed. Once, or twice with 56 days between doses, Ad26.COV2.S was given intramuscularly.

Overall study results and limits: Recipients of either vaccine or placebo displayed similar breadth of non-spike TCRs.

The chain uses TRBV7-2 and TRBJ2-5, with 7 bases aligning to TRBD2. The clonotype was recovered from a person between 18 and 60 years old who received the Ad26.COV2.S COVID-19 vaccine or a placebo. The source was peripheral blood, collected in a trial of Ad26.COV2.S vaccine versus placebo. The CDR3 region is CASSYGLGLQETQYF. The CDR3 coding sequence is TGTGCCAGCAGCTACGGACTAGGTCTCCAAGAGACCCAGTACTTC. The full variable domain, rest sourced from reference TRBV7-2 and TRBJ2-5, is GAGVSQSPSNKVTEKGKDVELRCDPISGHTALYWYRQSLGQGLEFLIYFQGNSAPDKSGLPSDRFSAERTGGSVSTLTIQRTQQEDSAVYLCASSYGLGLQETQYFGPGTRLLVL.